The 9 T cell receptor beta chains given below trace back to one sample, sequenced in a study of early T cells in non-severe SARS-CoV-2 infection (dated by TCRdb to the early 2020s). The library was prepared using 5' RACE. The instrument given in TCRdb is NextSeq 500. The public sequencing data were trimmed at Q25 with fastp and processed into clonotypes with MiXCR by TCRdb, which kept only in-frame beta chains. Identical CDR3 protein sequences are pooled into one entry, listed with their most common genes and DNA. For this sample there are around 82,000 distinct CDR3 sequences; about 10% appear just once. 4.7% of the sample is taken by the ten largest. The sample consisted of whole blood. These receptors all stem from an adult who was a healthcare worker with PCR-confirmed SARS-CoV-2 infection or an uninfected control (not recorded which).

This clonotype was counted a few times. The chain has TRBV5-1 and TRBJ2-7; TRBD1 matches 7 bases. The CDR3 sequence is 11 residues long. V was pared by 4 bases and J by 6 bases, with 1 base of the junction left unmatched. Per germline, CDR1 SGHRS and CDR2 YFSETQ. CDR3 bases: TGCGCCAGCAGCGGACAGGCCGAGCAGTACTTC. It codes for CASSGQAEQYF. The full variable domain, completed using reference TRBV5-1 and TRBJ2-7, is KAGVTQTPRYLIKTRGQQVTLSCSPISGHRSVSWYQQTPGQGLQFLFEYFSETQRNKGNFPGRFSGRQFSNSRSEMNVSTLELGDSALYLCASSGQAEQYFGPGTRLTVT.

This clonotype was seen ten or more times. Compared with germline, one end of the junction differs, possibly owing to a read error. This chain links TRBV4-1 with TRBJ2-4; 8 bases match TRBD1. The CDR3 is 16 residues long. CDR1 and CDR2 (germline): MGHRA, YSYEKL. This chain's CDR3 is CASSQDIADRVNIQYF. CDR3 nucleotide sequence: TGCGCCAGCAGCCAAGATATAGCGGACAGGGTAAACATCCAGTACTTC.

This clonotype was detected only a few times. CDR3 DNA: TGTGCCAGCAACCAAGGACTAGCGGGGGCGAACACCGGGGAGCTGTTTTTT. It translates to CASNQGLAGANTGELFF. The chain has TRBV6-6 and TRBJ2-2; 13 nucleotides match TRBD2. The CDR3 totals 17 residues. Germline values: CDR1 MNHNY, CDR2 SVGAGI (reference sequence). The junction had 5 bases not matched to a gene; V was cut back by 7 bases and J by 0 bases.

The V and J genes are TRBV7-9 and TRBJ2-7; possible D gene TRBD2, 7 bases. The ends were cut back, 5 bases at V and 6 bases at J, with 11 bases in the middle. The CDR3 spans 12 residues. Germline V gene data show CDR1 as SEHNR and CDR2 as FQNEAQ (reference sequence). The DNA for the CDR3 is TGTGCCAGCAGCAAGGGGGAGGGCGAGCAGTACTTC. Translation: CASSKGEGEQYF. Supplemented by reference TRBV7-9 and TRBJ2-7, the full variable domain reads DTGVSQNPRHKITKRGQNVTFRCDPISEHNRLYWYRQTLGQGPEFLTYFQNEAQLEKSRLLSDRFSAERPKGSFSTLEIQRTEQGDSAMYLCASSKGEGEQYFGPGTRLTVT.

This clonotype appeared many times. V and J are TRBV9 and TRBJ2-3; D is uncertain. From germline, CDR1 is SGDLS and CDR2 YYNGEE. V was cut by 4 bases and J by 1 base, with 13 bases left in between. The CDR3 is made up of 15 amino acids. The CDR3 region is CASSPVGYRTDTQYF. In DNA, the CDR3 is TGTGCCAGCAGCCCCGTAGGGTACCGCACAGATACGCAGTATTTT.

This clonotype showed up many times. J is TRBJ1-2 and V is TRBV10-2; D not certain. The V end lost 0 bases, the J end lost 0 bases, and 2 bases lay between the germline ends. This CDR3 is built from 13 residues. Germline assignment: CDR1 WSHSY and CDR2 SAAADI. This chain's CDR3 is CASSESSNYGYTF. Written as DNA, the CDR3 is TGCGCCAGCAGTGAGTCGTCTAACTATGGCTACACCTTC.

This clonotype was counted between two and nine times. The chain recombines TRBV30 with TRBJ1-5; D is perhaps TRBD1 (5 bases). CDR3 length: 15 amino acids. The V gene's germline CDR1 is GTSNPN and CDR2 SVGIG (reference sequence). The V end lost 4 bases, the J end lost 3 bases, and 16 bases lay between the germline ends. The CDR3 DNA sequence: TGTGCCTGGAATCCCGGAGGGACTCTCAATCAGCCCCAGCATTTT. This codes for CAWNPGGTLNQPQHF.

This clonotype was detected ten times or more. CDR3: CASSVTGGSTGELFF. CDR3 bases: TGTGCCAGCAGCGTGACAGGGGGTAGCACCGGGGAGCTGTTTTTT. The chain uses TRBV7-2 and TRBJ2-2; 9 positions match TRBD1. CDR3 length: 15 amino acids. The germline gives CDR1 SGHTA, CDR2 FQGNSA. V trimming: 5 bases; J trimming: 4 bases; junction bases outside the gene matches: 5.

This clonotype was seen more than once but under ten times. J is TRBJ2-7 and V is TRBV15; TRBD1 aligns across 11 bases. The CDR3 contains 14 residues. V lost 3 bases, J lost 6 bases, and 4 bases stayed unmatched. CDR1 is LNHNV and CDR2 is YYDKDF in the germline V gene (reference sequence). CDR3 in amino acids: CATSRDRGRFEQYF. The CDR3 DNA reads TGTGCCACCAGCAGGGACAGGGGGCGCTTCGAGCAGTACTTC.